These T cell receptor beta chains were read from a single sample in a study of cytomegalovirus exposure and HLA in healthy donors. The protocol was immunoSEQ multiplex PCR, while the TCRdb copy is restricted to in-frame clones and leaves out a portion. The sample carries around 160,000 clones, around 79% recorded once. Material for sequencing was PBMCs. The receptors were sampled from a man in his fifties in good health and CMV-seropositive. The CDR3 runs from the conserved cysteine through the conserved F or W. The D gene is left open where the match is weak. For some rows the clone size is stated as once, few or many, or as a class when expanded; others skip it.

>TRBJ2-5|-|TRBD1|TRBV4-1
CASSYPPHSGQGIGETQYF
TGCGCCAGCAGCTACCCCCCCCACTCGGGACAGGGGATTGGAGAGACCCAGTACTTC
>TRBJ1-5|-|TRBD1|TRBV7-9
CASSLTGDNQPQHF
TGTGCCAGCAGCTTGACAGGGGACAATCAGCCCCAGCATTTT
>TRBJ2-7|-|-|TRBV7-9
CASSGISYEQYF
TGTGCCAGCTCGGGGATCTCCTACGAGCAGTACTTC
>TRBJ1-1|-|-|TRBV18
CASSTGENTEAFF
TGTGCCAGCTCCACCGGGGAGAACACTGAAGCTTTCTTT
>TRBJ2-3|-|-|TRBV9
CASNSYRADDTQYF
TGTGCCAGCAATTCCTACAGGGCTGACGATACGCAGTATTTT
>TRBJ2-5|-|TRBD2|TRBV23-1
CASSQSSLAGQETQYF
TGCGCCAGCAGTCAATCTAGCCTAGCGGGACAAGAGACCCAGTACTTC
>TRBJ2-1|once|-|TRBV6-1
CASSVAGGAFF
-
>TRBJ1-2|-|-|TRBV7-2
CASSFRSRNYGYTF
TGTGCCAGCAGCTTTCGCTCCAGAAACTATGGCTACACCTTC
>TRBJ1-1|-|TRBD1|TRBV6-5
CASSGQGFGNTEAFF
TGTGCCAGCAGTGGACAGGGTTTTGGGAACACTGAAGCTTTCTTT
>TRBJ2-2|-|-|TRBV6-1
CACRQATNTGELFF
TGTGCCTGTCGACAGGCCACGAACACCGGGGAGCTGTTTTTT
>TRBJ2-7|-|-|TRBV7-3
CASSSGQTYEQYF
TGTGCCAGCAGCTCAGGACAGACCTACGAGCAGTACTTC
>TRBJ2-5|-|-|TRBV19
CASSMTWEAQETQYF
TGTGCCAGTAGTATGACCTGGGAGGCACAAGAGACCCAGTACTTC
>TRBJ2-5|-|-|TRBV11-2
CASSSPDPAAYQETQYF
TGTGCCAGCAGCTCACCAGATCCGGCGGCGTACCAAGAGACCCAGTACTTC
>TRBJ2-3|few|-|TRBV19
CASRIRAGADTQYF
TGTGCCAGTAGGATCCGAGCAGGGGCAGATACGCAGTATTTT
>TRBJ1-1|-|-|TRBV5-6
CASSLTTGGTEAFF
TGTGCCAGCAGCCTGACGACGGGGGGGACTGAAGCTTTCTTT
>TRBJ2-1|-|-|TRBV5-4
CASSFRRAPYNEQFF
TGTGCCAGCAGCTTTAGGAGGGCCCCCTACAATGAGCAGTTCTTC
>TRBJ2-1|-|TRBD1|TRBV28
CASRSTGGSSYNEQFF
TGTGCCAGCAGGTCTACAGGGGGGAGCTCCTACAATGAGCAGTTCTTC
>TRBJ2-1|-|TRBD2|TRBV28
CASLNSGSYNEQFF
TGTGCCAGCCTTAATAGCGGGAGCTACAATGAGCAGTTCTTC
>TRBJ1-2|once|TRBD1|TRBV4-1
CASSHQHPTGGSGYTF
TGCGCCAGCAGCCACCAACACCCGACAGGGGGAAGTGGCTACACCTTC
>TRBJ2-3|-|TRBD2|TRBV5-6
CASSLKTSGGRTTQYF
TGTGCCAGCAGCTTGAAGACTAGCGGGGGGAGGACTACGCAGTATTTT
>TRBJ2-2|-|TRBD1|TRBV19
CASSILTGGASGELFF
TGTGCCAGTAGTATATTGACAGGGGGCGCTTCCGGGGAGCTGTTTTTT
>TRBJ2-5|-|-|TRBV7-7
CASSLAGGRQETQYF
TGTGCCAGCAGCTTAGCGGGGGGGCGCCAAGAGACCCAGTACTTC
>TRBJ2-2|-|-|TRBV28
CASSWQGRTGELFF
TGTGCCAGCAGTTGGCAGGGAAGGACCGGGGAGCTGTTTTTT
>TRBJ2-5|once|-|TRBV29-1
CSVVGIPRETQYF
TGCAGCGTTGTGGGCATCCCAAGAGAGACCCAGTACTTC
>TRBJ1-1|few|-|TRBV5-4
CASSGRTVMNTEAFF
TGTGCCAGCAGCGGCCGGACAGTAATGAACACTGAAGCTTTCTTT
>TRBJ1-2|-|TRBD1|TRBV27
CASAPGTGLGYTF
TGTGCCAGCGCGCCTGGGACAGGGTTAGGCTACACCTTC
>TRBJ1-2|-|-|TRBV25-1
CASTKGGGPGYTF
TGTGCCAGCACCAAGGGCGGGGGGCCTGGCTACACCTTC
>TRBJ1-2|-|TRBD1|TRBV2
CASIRDRGNYGYTF
TGTGCCAGCATCAGGGACAGGGGAAACTATGGCTACACCTTC
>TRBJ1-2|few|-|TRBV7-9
CASSSYYGYTF
TGTGCCAGCAGCTCTTACTATGGCTACACCTTC
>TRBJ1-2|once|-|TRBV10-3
CAITSVVRGALNYGYTF
TGTGCCATCACCTCTGTTGTCCGTGGGGCTCTTAACTATGGCTACACCTTC
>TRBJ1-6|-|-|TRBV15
CATSRDGYNSPLHF
TGTGCCACCAGCAGAGACGGGTATAATTCACCCCTCCACTTT
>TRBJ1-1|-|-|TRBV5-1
CASSLEAEEAFF
TGCGCCAGCAGCTTGGAGGCGGAGGAAGCTTTCTTT
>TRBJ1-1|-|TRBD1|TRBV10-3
CAIKTTGGETEAFF
TGTGCCATCAAAACGACAGGGGGCGAGACTGAAGCTTTCTTT
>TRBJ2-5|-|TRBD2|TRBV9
CASSAGGVRTEETQYF
TGTGCCAGCAGCGCGGGGGGGGTTAGGACGGAAGAGACCCAGTACTTC
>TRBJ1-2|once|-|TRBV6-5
CASSSGVNYYGYTF
TGTGCCAGCAGCTCAGGGGTTAATTACTATGGCTACACCTTC
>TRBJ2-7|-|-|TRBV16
CASSQSIPGFSYEQYF
TGTGCCAGCAGCCAATCGATTCCAGGGTTTTCCTACGAGCAGTACTTC
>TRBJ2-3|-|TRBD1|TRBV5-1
CASSPGQGPTDTQYF
TGCGCCAGCAGCCCAGGACAGGGCCCCACAGATACGCAGTATTTT
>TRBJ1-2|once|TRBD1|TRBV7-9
CASKPEGQGPYGYTF
TGTGCCAGCAAGCCCGAGGGACAGGGTCCCTATGGCTACACCTTC
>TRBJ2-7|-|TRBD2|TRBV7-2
CASSLQGGSYEQYF
TGTGCCAGCAGCTTGCAGGGAGGGAGCTACGAGCAGTACTTC
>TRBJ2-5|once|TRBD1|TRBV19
CASRGTGGSIQETQYF
TGTGCCAGTAGGGGGACAGGGGGCTCTATACAGGAGACCCAGTACTTC
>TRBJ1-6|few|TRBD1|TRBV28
CASSSWATGDNSPLHF
TGTGCCAGCAGTTCATGGGCGACAGGGGATAATTCACCCCTCCACTTT
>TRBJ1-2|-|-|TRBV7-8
CASSSLESGDYGYTF
TGTGCCAGCAGCTCCCTTGAATCCGGGGATTATGGCTACACCTTC
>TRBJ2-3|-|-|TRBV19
CASSIGFGEAGGTDTQYF
TGTGCCAGTAGTATCGGGTTCGGGGAGGCTGGGGGCACAGATACGCAGTATTTT
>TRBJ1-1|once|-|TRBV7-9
CASSLQGKSTEAFF
TGTGCCAGCAGCTTACAGGGTAAGAGCACTGAAGCTTTCTTT